The source of this TCR beta chain is a study of blood T cells in healthy people across ages. Primed by a sample-barcoded 5' primer and a J-beta primer mix, a second PCR proceeded for about 7 to 12 cycles. TCRdb fed the 5' RACE reads into MiXCR, producing one record per CDR3 protein. The table records about 2 million distinct CDR3 sequences, around 50% of them present only once. The sample holds a few counts of this clonotype. Germline V gives CDR1 LNHNV, CDR2 YYDKDF (reference sequence). CDR3 length: 16 amino acids. The V end lost 0 bases, the J end lost 10 bases, and 19 bases lay between the germline ends.

This receptor was identified in a woman aged 40 to 55 in good health. The V gene is TRBV15, the J gene TRBJ2-1, with a weak D call TRBD1 (6 bases). The source material was blood. The CDR3 nucleotides read TGTGCCACCAGCAGAGATGAGCAGGGGAGTTTTATCGAGCAGTTCTTC. Translation gives CATSRDEQGSFIEQFF.